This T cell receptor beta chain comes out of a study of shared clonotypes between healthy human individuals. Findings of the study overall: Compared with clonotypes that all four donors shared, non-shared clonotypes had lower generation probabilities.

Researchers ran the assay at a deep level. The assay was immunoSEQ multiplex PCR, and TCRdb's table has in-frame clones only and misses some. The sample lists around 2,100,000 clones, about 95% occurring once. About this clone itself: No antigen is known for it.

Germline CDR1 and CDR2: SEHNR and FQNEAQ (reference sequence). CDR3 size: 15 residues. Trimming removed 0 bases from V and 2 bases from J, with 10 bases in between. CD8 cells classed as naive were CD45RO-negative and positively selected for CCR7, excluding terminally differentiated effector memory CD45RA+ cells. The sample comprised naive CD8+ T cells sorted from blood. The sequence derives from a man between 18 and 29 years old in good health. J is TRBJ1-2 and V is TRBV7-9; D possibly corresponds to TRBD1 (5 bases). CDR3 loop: CASSLALGGNYGYTF. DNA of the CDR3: TGTGCCAGCAGCTTAGCTTTGGGGGGGAACTATGGCTACACCTTC.